Sequencing of this T cell receptor (beta chain) was carried out in a study of blood T cells in healthy people across ages. This CDR3 is 12 amino acids long. Per germline, CDR1 SNHLY and CDR2 FYNNEI. V lost 8 bases and J 5 bases, leaving 11 bases between the germline ends. General observations from the study: No one knew whether donors had CMV, which possibly confounded expanded clonotype changes.

This clonotype turned up a few times. What it binds is not known. Using a J-beta primer mix together with a sample-barcoded 5' primer, a second PCR was run for roughly 7 to 12 cycles. TCRdb re-called the 5' RACE reads with MiXCR, one entry per CDR3 protein. The repertoire holds over a million distinct CDR3 sequences, with approximately 39% as singletons. The TCR comes from a woman aged 18-30 years in good health. The sample taken for sequencing was blood. The chain combines TRBV2 with TRBJ2-3; possibly TRBD1 for D (5 bases). The CDR3 protein is CASCRVRDTQYF. CDR3 nucleotides: TGTGCCAGCTGCAGGGTACGAGATACGCAGTATTTT.